What follows are 12 T cell receptor beta chains derived from one specimen sequenced in a study of early T cells in non-severe SARS-CoV-2 infection. TCRdb independently ran MiXCR on the 5' RACE reads; one entry per CDR3 protein. The sample includes 25,000 or so distinct CDR3 sequences, 2.5% to 3.5% of them seen just once. Sequencing used whole blood. The receptor source for this set is an adult who was a healthcare worker with PCR-confirmed SARS-CoV-2 infection or an uninfected control (not recorded which).

This clonotype was seen repeatedly, ten times or more. The chain employs TRBV6-5 and TRBJ1-1; D perhaps matches TRBD1 (5 bases). The ends were cut back, 11 bases at V and 2 bases at J, with 15 bases in the middle. Germline CDR1 and CDR2: MNHEY and SVGAGI. There are 13 residues in the CDR3. Here the CDR3 reads CAAGTGVNTEAFF. In nucleotides, the CDR3 is TGTGCCGCCGGCACGGGGGTTAACACTGAAGCTTTCTTT.

This clonotype was seen at least ten times. V gene TRBV5-1 combines with J gene TRBJ1-1; unclear D gene. Germline V gives CDR1 SGHRS, CDR2 YFSETQ. This CDR3 has 15 residues. V lost 0 bases to trimming and J lost 7 bases, with 16 bases between them. The CDR3 nucleotides read TGCGCCAGCAGCTTGGACACACGAGGACTGGATGAAGCTTTCTTT. As protein: CASSLDTRGLDEAFF.

The V gene is TRBV6-2 or TRBV6-3, the J gene TRBJ2-2; D ambiguous. V shed 5 bases and J shed 0 bases, with 1 base lying between them. Germline V gives CDR1 MNHEY, CDR2 SVGEGT. This CDR3 is 12 amino acids long. This chain's CDR3 is CASSANTGELFF. The CDR3 region has the DNA TGTGCCAGCAGTGCGAACACCGGGGAGCTGTTTTTT.

The table lists this clonotype with many counts. The V and J genes are TRBV6-1 and TRBJ1-1; D not certain. V was shortened by 0 bases and J by 10 bases, with 6 bases between the two germline ends. This CDR3 is built from 11 residues. Per the germline V gene, CDR1 is MNHNS and CDR2 is SASEGT. The chain's CDR3 is CASSEAGAAFF. CDR3 coding DNA: TGTGCCAGCAGTGAAGCCGGAGCAGCTTTCTTT.

The chain joins TRBV7-8 to TRBJ1-6; TRBD1 is a possible D gene (5 bases). Germline V lookup: CDR1 SGHVS, CDR2 FQNEAQ. The CDR3 contains 15 residues. Trimming took 3 bases from V and 5 from J, leaving 11 bases between them. As DNA, the CDR3 is TGTGCCAGCAGCTTGGGCAGGGAGGATAATTCACCCCTCCACTTT. Its translation: CASSLGREDNSPLHF.

This clonotype was observed at least ten times. The chain joins TRBV29-1 to TRBJ2-5; 8 bases are a match to TRBD1. The V gene's germline CDR1 is SQVTM and CDR2 ANQGSEA. CDR3 size: 14 residues. The V and J ends lost 4 bases and 10 bases, in that order; junction bases with no gene match: 14. The chain's CDR3 is CSVVKDRAGRGQYF. The CDR3 region has the DNA TGCAGCGTTGTAAAGGACAGGGCGGGCAGAGGCCAGTACTTC.

This clonotype has a count of ten or more. The chain employs TRBV7-9 and TRBJ1-2; perhaps TRBD1 as D (5 bases). Germline assignment: CDR1 SEHNR and CDR2 FQNEAQ (reference sequence). This CDR3 spans 15 amino acids. Trimming shortened V by 1 base and J by 0 bases, and 9 bases separated the two germline ends. The CDR3 region is CASSLGETANYGYTF. In nucleotides, the CDR3 is TGTGCCAGCAGCTTAGGAGAGACAGCTAACTATGGCTACACCTTC.

This clonotype was counted a few times. This could be a read error, since a much larger clone is one nucleotide away. This sequence joins TRBV6-5 and TRBJ1-2; TRBD1 matches at 8 bases. Germline loops: CDR1 MNHEY, CDR2 SVGAGI. This CDR3 is built from 15 residues. V shed 4 bases and J 5 bases; nucleotides not matched to a gene: 9. The CDR3 nucleotides read TGTGCCAGCAGTTCAGGGGGCTGGTCGGAGTATGGCTACACCTTC. Its translation is CASSSGGWSEYGYTF.

This clonotype came up many times. This sequence joins TRBV4-1 and TRBJ2-2, with D tentatively TRBD1 (6 bases). The CDR3 consists of 16 residues. V dropped 0 bases and J dropped 4 bases, with 12 bases sitting between them. Germline loops: CDR1 MGHRA, CDR2 YSYEKL. CDR3 DNA: TGCGCCAGCAGCCAAGATCCACAGGGCAGCACCGGGGAGCTGTTTTTT. This encodes CASSQDPQGSTGELFF.

This clonotype was counted at least ten times. The V call is TRBV5-1, the J call TRBJ2-5, with D perhaps TRBD2 (6 bases). Trimming removed 4 bases at V and 3 bases at J, with 10 bases between. The CDR3 contains 13 residues. CDR1 is SGHRS, CDR2 YFSETQ, per germline. Here the CDR3 reads CASSHGGKETQYF. The CDR3 DNA reads TGCGCCAGCAGCCACGGGGGTAAAGAGACCCAGTACTTC.

In this sample, this clonotype turned up many times. V and J are TRBV15 and TRBJ2-2; no clear D gene. This CDR3 spans 14 amino acids. CDR1 and CDR2 (germline): LNHNV, YYDKDF (reference sequence). V lost 3 bases to trimming and J lost 4 bases, with 9 bases between them. DNA for the CDR3: TGTGCCACCAGCAGTACCCTCACCACCGGGGAGCTGTTTTTT. It translates to CATSSTLTTGELFF.

This clonotype came up many times. V is TRBV3-1 and J is TRBJ1-5; 8 bases map to TRBD1. The CDR3 runs 13 residues. In germline, CDR1 is LGHDT, CDR2 YNNKEL (reference sequence). The ends lost 6 bases at V and 7 bases at J; junction bases unmatched: 5. The CDR3 DNA reads as TGTGCCAGCAGTCGGACAGGGTGGCAGCCCCAGCATTTT. This sequence encodes CASSRTGWQPQHF.